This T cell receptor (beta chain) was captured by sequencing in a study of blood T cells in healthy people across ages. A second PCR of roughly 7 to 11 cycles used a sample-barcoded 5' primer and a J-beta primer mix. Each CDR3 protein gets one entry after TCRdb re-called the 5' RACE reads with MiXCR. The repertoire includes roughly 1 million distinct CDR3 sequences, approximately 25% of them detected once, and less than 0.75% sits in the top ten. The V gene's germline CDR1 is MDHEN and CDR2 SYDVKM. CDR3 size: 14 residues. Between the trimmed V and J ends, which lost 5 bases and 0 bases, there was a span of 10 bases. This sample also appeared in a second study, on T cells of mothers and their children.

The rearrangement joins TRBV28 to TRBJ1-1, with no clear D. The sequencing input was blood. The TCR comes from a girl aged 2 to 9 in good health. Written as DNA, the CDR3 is TGTGCCAGCAGTAACCGGGCCCTGAACACTGAAGCTTTCTTT. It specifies CASSNRALNTEAFF.